This TCR beta chain was sequenced for a study of T-cell memory formation after mild COVID-19. Only a few counts were recorded for this clonotype. Its matching antigen is unknown. The TCR alpha and TCR beta cDNA libraries, bearing sample barcodes and UMIs, were generated by 5'RACE using constant-segment primers. TCRdb reprocessed the 5' RACE reads via MiXCR and lists one record per CDR3 protein. The profile shows hundreds of thousands of distinct CDR3 sequences, over 25% of them singletons. Germline V lookup: CDR1 KGHDR, CDR2 SFDVKD. This CDR3 is built from 14 residues. With 12 bases removed from V and 6 bases from J, the gap between germline ends came to 19 bases. The study, taken as a whole, reports: Day 15 to 85 contracting clones showed balanced CD4/CD8; later expanders leaned CD4+.

The sample consisted of PBMCs or a T cell subset sorted from them (not recorded which). The TCR originated in an adult woman who had mild COVID-19 (a few samples of this study predate the infection). Cell type and time point are not known. The genes are TRBV24-1 and TRBJ2-2, with a possible D match to TRBD2 (5 bases). DNA of the CDR3: TGTGCCGCGGGCCAGTCGGTTAGCGCCGGGGAGCTGTTTTTT. As protein: CAAGQSVSAGELFF.